Listed here are 18 T cell receptor beta chains from one sample, sequenced in a study of shared T cell receptors in the human thymus listed by TCRdb under 2021. The receptor library was made with the immunoSEQ multiplex PCR assay. The immuneACCESS repertoire file appears here via TCRdb, limited to in-frame rearrangements. These files lack a portion of the clones; in checked studies, under half of the deficit traces to unresolved V genes, and the cause of the others is not known. The sample table contains about 380,000 clones; only one count was recorded for more than 85% of them. The top ten clonotypes cover roughly 0.02% of the sample. Sequenced sample: thymocytes. The receptors here all came from a human donor.

The chain joins TRBV28 to TRBJ2-5; 7 bases match TRBD1. The CDR3 has 15 amino acids. Germline trimming cut 4 bases from V and 2 bases from J; bases unmatched to any gene: 7. Germline CDR1 MDHEN, CDR2 SYDVKM. CDR3 in amino acids: CASSSLGQNQETQYF. The CDR3 nucleotides read TGTGCCAGCAGTTCTTTGGGACAGAATCAAGAGACCCAGTACTTC.

The V call is TRBV6-5, the J call TRBJ1-1; D not certain. The ends were cut back, 1 base at V and 4 bases at J, with 10 bases in the middle. The CDR3 has 14 residues. Germline CDR1 reads MNHEY; CDR2 reads SVGAGI. The CDR3 here is CASSYYGPGTEAFF. CDR3 coding DNA: TGTGCCAGCAGTTACTATGGGCCGGGCACTGAAGCTTTCTTT.

V and J are TRBV18 and TRBJ1-2; perhaps TRBD1 as D (6 bases). The germline V gene encodes CDR1 KGHSH and CDR2 LQKENI. V lost 1 base and J 8 bases, leaving 14 bases between the germline ends. The CDR3 consists of 14 residues. This chain's CDR3 is CASSPRTAVGGYTF. In DNA form, the CDR3 reads TGTGCCAGCTCACCACGGACAGCGGTTGGGGGCTACACCTTC.

The chain is built from TRBV30 and TRBJ2-3; 11 bases match TRBD2. V lost 4 bases, J lost 6 bases, and 6 bases stayed unmatched. The germline gives CDR1 GTSNPN, CDR2 SVGIG (reference sequence). CDR3 length: 14 residues. The CDR3 sequence: CAWTLAGDTDTQYF. Here the CDR3 DNA reads TGTGCCTGGACACTAGCGGGAGACACGGATACGCAGTATTTT.

This clone showed up just once. The chain recombines TRBV5-6 with TRBJ2-2; TRBD1 matches 7 bases. Germline-derived CDR1 and CDR2 are SGHDT and YYEEEE. V lost 4 bases to trimming and J lost 6 bases; unmatched junction nucleotides: 6. This CDR3 contains 14 residues. For the CDR3, the DNA is TGTGCCAGCAGCCGAAACCAGGGGGCCGGGGAGCTGTTTTTT. Encoded protein: CASSRNQGAGELFF.

The rearrangement joins TRBV7-2 to TRBJ2-7; D is unclear. V shed 5 bases and J shed 7 bases, with 21 bases lying between them. The CDR3 is made up of 15 amino acids. Germline V lookup: CDR1 SGHTA, CDR2 FQGNSA. The CDR3 coding sequence is TGTGCCAGCAGCCCTTCTCGTGAGCTTATCGGGGAGCAGTACTTC. Translation gives CASSPSRELIGEQYF.

The rearrangement joins TRBV6-5 to TRBJ2-2, with 9 bases fitting TRBD1. The J segment lost 7 bases and the V segment lost 5 bases, leaving 5 bases of the junction unmatched. CDR3 length: 14 amino acids. Germline lookup yields CDR1 MNHEY and CDR2 SVGAGI. The CDR3, as DNA: TGTGCCAGCAGTAAGGGACAGGGCGGCGGGGAGCTGTTTTTT. Its protein product is CASSKGQGGGELFF.

This clone was picked up one time. The V and J genes are TRBV28 and TRBJ2-7; D not resolved. The CDR3 sequence is 18 residues long. Germline CDR1 MDHEN, CDR2 SYDVKM. The germline V and J ends were trimmed by 2 bases and 3 bases, with 23 bases remaining between them. DNA for the CDR3: TGTGCCAGCAGTTTAAACCCCACCCAACCGTCCAGGTTCTACGAGCAGTACTTC. This gives the protein CASSLNPTQPSRFYEQYF.

The chain joins TRBV18 to TRBJ1-1; D is unresolved. V was cut by 7 bases and J by 7 bases, with 13 bases left in between. CDR3 length equals 12 residues. CDR1 is KGHSH and CDR2 is LQKENI in the germline V gene. The CDR3 bases are TGTGCCAGCTACCCCTCCCCCCGTGAAGCTTTCTTT. Translation gives CASYPSPREAFF.

This clone was picked up one time. The chain is built from TRBV27 and TRBJ2-7; unclear D gene. The V end lost 5 bases, the J end lost 3 bases, and 8 bases lay between the germline ends. Germline CDR1 MNHEY, CDR2 SMNVEV (reference sequence). The CDR3 sequence is 12 residues long. The CDR3 region is CASSASVYEQYF. CDR3 coding DNA: TGTGCCAGCAGTGCCTCAGTCTACGAGCAGTACTTC.

CDR3 region: CASSLDRTLLQDEQFF. The CDR3 region has the DNA TGTGCCAGCAGCTTGGACAGGACCCTCCTACAAGATGAGCAGTTCTTC. The rearrangement uses TRBV5-4 and TRBJ2-1; a weak D match, TRBD1 (5 bases). This CDR3 is built from 16 residues. Germline V gene sequence: CDR1 SGHNT, CDR2 YYREEE (reference sequence). V lost 0 bases, J lost 8 bases, and 18 bases lay in between.

The table lists this clone with a count of one. The chain links TRBV7-3 to TRBJ1-6; unclear D gene. The CDR3 runs to 16 residues. Trimming shortened V by 5 bases and J by 5 bases, and 16 bases separated the two germline ends. CDR1 and CDR2 from the germline V gene are SGHTA and FQGTGA. Here the CDR3 reads CASSQPQQPNNSPLHF. The DNA for the CDR3 is TGTGCCAGCAGCCAACCACAACAGCCAAATAATTCACCCCTCCACTTT.

The V and J genes are TRBV6-1 and TRBJ1-5; no clear D. The CDR3 length is 16 residues. V gave up 3 bases and J gave up 0 bases, with 12 bases separating them. Germline V gene data show CDR1 as MNHNS and CDR2 as SASEGT. CDR3 DNA sequence: TGTGCCAGCAGTGATGGAGAGGCGTATAGCAATCAGCCCCAGCATTTT. Its protein is CASSDGEAYSNQPQHF.

This chain uses TRBV27 with TRBJ2-7; possibly TRBD2 for D (6 bases). V was cut by 4 bases and J by 5 bases, with 21 bases left in between. The CDR3 is made up of 16 amino acids. CDR1 is MNHEY and CDR2 is SMNVEV in the germline V gene (reference sequence). The CDR3 sequence: CASSWGTPRAGHEQYF. For the CDR3, the DNA is TGTGCCAGCAGTTGGGGGACCCCCAGGGCGGGACACGAGCAGTACTTC.

The chain employs TRBV6-5 and TRBJ1-2, with D possibly matching TRBD1 (6 bases). CDR1 MNHEY and CDR2 SVGAGI come from the germline V gene. The CDR3 spans 13 residues. Trimming stripped 2 bases from V and 10 bases from J, with 14 bases between. The CDR3 reads CASSYGGASPYTF. The CDR3 DNA follows: TGTGCCAGCAGTTACGGGGGGGCTTCACCCTACACCTTC.

This clone has just one count. The chain employs TRBV18 and TRBJ1-2; TRBD1 might be the D (6 bases). The CDR3 consists of 13 residues. Germline values: CDR1 KGHSH, CDR2 LQKENI. The V end lost 0 bases, the J end lost 8 bases, and 10 bases lay between the germline ends. CDR3 region: CASSPPGGGGYTF. The CDR3 DNA is TGTGCCAGCTCACCACCAGGGGGGGGAGGCTACACCTTC.

For the CDR3, the DNA is TGTGCCAGCAGCCAATCGGTGACAGGGGAAGGGGAGCAGTACTTC. It translates to CASSQSVTGEGEQYF. The chain has TRBV16 and TRBJ2-7, with 8 positions matching TRBD1. The CDR3 loop spans 15 amino acids. Germline loops: CDR1 KGHSY, CDR2 FQNENV. The junction had 8 bases not matched to a gene; V was cut back by 0 bases and J by 7 bases.

The chain is built from TRBV2 and TRBJ2-7, with 10 positions matching TRBD2. Losses at the gene ends were 1 base for V and 4 bases for J; bases not matched to a gene: 1. This CDR3 contains 14 residues. Germline V gives CDR1 SNHLY, CDR2 FYNNEI. CDR3 in DNA: TGTGCCAGCAGTGAAGTAGCGGGGGGATACGAGCAGTACTTC. Translation gives CASSEVAGGYEQYF.